What follows are 18 T cell receptor beta chains derived from one specimen sequenced in a study of T cell changes during pregnancy in multiple sclerosis. Sequenced by immunoSEQ multiplex PCR; TCRdb stores in-frame clones only, minus some. The table records 100,000 or so clones, about 94% of them present only once. The sequences come from peripheral blood, collected before pregnancy. All receptors derive from a female donor with multiple sclerosis, enrolled in a pregnancy study.

The chain combines TRBV5-1 with TRBJ2-7; 9 bases map to TRBD2. The CDR3 loop spans 16 amino acids. CDR1 is SGHRS and CDR2 is YFSETQ in the germline V gene. V shed 0 bases and J 5 bases; nucleotides not matched to a gene: 9. CDR3 sequence: CASSLEPSGRYNEQYF. For the CDR3, the DNA is TGCGCCAGCAGCTTGGAACCCAGCGGGAGGTACAACGAGCAGTACTTC.

This clone occurred once. The CDR3 loop is CASMAGRSYEQYF. As DNA, the CDR3 is TGTGCCAGCATGGCAGGGCGTTCCTACGAGCAGTACTTC. The chain has TRBV2 and TRBJ2-7; D might be TRBD1 (5 bases). The CDR3 extends over 13 amino acids. V was cut by 7 bases and J by 1 base, with 11 bases left in between. Germline CDR1 reads SNHLY; CDR2 reads FYNNEI.

The chain is built from TRBV5-4 and TRBJ2-7; D might be TRBD1 (6 bases). V was trimmed by 4 bases and J by 3 bases, leaving 8 bases between them. CDR3 length equals 12 residues. Germline lookup yields CDR1 SGHNT and CDR2 YYREEE (reference sequence). CDR3 nucleotide sequence: TGTGCCAGCAGCACAGGGTTCTACGAGCAGTACTTC. It yields the protein CASSTGFYEQYF.

The CDR3 loop is CASSQLGTPEETQYF. The DNA of the CDR3 is TGTGCCAGCAGCCAGCTCGGGACTCCTGAAGAGACCCAGTACTTC. The chain uses TRBV7-7 and TRBJ2-5; D is perhaps TRBD2 (6 bases). The CDR3 sequence is 15 residues long. Germline values: CDR1 SSHAT, CDR2 FNYEAQ (reference sequence). V was clipped by 5 bases and J by 3 bases, with 16 bases between them.

The J gene is TRBJ1-4, the V gene TRBV28; a possible D gene is TRBD1 (6 bases). Trimming removed 5 bases from V and 5 bases from J, with 18 bases in between. This CDR3 contains 16 residues. Germline-derived CDR1 and CDR2 are MDHEN and SYDVKM. CDR3: CASSLRAGGLNEKLFF. The CDR3 coding sequence is TGTGCCAGCAGTCTACGCGCGGGGGGCTTAAATGAAAAACTGTTTTTT. The variable domain in full, completed from reference TRBV28 and TRBJ1-4, reads DVKVTQSSRYLVKRTGEKVFLECVQDMDHENMFWYRQDPGLGLRLIYFSYDVKMKEKGDIPEGYSVSREKKERFSLILESASTNQTSMYLCASSLRAGGLNEKLFFGSGTQLSVL.

This clone was counted a few times. The rearrangement links TRBV2 to TRBJ1-1; no reliable D call. Germline V CDR1 and CDR2: SNHLY, FYNNEI. Trimming stripped 6 bases from V and 0 bases from J, with 8 bases between. This CDR3 spans 13 amino acids. CDR3 in amino acids: CASRGLMNTEAFF. The DNA for the CDR3 is TGTGCCAGCAGAGGACTCATGAACACTGAAGCTTTCTTT.

J is TRBJ2-2 and V is TRBV5-1, with 7 bases that match TRBD2. This CDR3 contains 15 residues. Looked up from germline, CDR1 is SGHRS and CDR2 is YFSETQ. The V gene end was trimmed by 1 base and the J gene end by 2 bases; junction bases not matched to a gene: 2. CDR3 DNA: TGCGCCAGCAGCTTGAGGGACTACAACACCGGGGAGCTGTTTTTT. Protein sequence: CASSLRDYNTGELFF.

The rearrangement uses TRBV20-1 and TRBJ1-1; D gene uncertain. Germline assignment: CDR1 DFQATT and CDR2 SNEGSKA (reference sequence). V gave up 3 bases and J gave up 6 bases, with 8 bases separating them. This CDR3 has 11 residues. CDR3 in amino acids: CSARGLAEAFF. CDR3 nucleotide sequence: TGCAGTGCTAGGGGCCTGGCTGAAGCTTTCTTT.

The chain couples TRBV5-1 to TRBJ2-5; D might be TRBD1 (5 bases). The V and J ends lost 0 bases and 1 base respectively, with 10 bases between them. This CDR3 is 15 amino acids long. Germline V gene data show CDR1 as SGHRS and CDR2 as YFSETQ. CDR3 DNA sequence: TGCGCCAGCAGCTTGGGGGGCGGTAGCCAAGAGACCCAGTACTTC. This codes for CASSLGGGSQETQYF.

V gene TRBV19 combines with J gene TRBJ1-5; tentative D call: TRBD1 (5 bases). The CDR3 length is 12 residues. V was trimmed by 11 bases and J by 7 bases, leaving 15 bases between them. Looked up from germline, CDR1 is LNHDA and CDR2 is SQIVND (reference sequence). The CDR3 is CAGGGVGQPQHF. The CDR3 region has the DNA TGTGCCGGCGGGGGGGTGGGACAGCCCCAGCATTTT.

This clone was seen once. This chain connects TRBV13 to TRBJ2-7, with D possibly being TRBD1 (6 bases). Germline V gene lookup returns CDR1 PRHDT and CDR2 FYEKMQ (reference sequence). V lost 5 bases and J 2 bases, leaving 13 bases between the germline ends. The CDR3 is 14 amino acids. The DNA of the CDR3 is TGTGCCAGCAGCCAGGGGCAAACCGCCTACGAGCAGTACTTC. This codes for CASSQGQTAYEQYF.

This chain links TRBV2 with TRBJ2-7, with 14 bases lining up with TRBD2. Germline V gives CDR1 SNHLY, CDR2 FYNNEI. The CDR3 spans 16 residues. The trim removed 6 bases at V and 6 bases at J, leaving 10 bases unmatched. CDR3 in amino acids: CASRAGTSGRLSEQYF. The CDR3 DNA follows: TGTGCCAGCAGGGCCGGGACTAGCGGGAGATTGAGCGAGCAGTACTTC. Combining the CDR3 with reference TRBV2 and TRBJ2-7 gives the whole variable domain EPEVTQTPSHQVTQMGQEVILRCVPISNHLYFYWYRQILGQKVEFLVSFYNNEISEKSEIFDDQFSVERPDGSNFTLKIRSTKLEDSAMYFCASRAGTSGRLSEQYFGPGTRLTVT.

This sequence joins TRBV19 and TRBJ2-1, with 9 positions matching TRBD1. CDR3 length: 16 residues. V lost 2 bases and J lost 6; bases outside the gene matches: 8. Germline loops: CDR1 LNHDA, CDR2 SQIVND (reference sequence). CDR3 nucleotides: TGTGCCAGTAGTATAAGGCCCGGGACAGGGAGCAATGAGCAGTTCTTC. It codes for CASSIRPGTGSNEQFF.

This clone was seen once. J is TRBJ2-2 and V is TRBV30; a weak D match, TRBD2 (6 bases). Germline V gene sequence: CDR1 GTSNPN, CDR2 SVGIG (reference sequence). The CDR3 loop spans 12 amino acids. Deletions cut 7 bases from V and 4 bases from J, with 10 bases between. Here the CDR3 reads CAFHGGTGELFF. CDR3 bases: TGTGCCTTCCACGGGGGCACCGGGGAGCTGTTTTTT.

Here the CDR3 DNA reads TGTGCCATCAGTGCCGGGACAGGGAATGGCTACACCTTC. Protein product: CAISAGTGNGYTF. The chain employs TRBV10-3 and TRBJ1-2, with 9 bases identical to TRBD1. The CDR3 runs 13 residues. CDR1 ENHRY and CDR2 SYGVKD come from the germline V gene. The V gene end was trimmed by 4 bases and the J gene end by 6 bases; junction bases not matched to a gene: 3.

This chain connects TRBV5-1 to TRBJ2-5; TRBD2 agrees at 7 bases. CDR3 length equals 14 residues. Unmatched junction bases numbered 7, after V lost 4 bases and J lost 4 bases. Per germline, CDR1 SGHRS and CDR2 YFSETQ. CDR3 residues: CASSRDPGGETQYF. CDR3 bases: TGCGCCAGCAGCCGGGACCCGGGGGGAGAGACCCAGTACTTC.

The CDR3 loop reads CASSPLSGMNTEAFF. Written as DNA, the CDR3 is TGTGCCAGCAGTCCCCTAAGCGGCATGAACACTGAAGCTTTCTTT. The genes are TRBV27 and TRBJ1-1; D is ambiguous. This CDR3 spans 15 amino acids. Germline V CDR1 and CDR2: MNHEY, SMNVEV (reference sequence). Trimming shortened V by 5 bases and J by 0 bases, and 13 bases separated the two germline ends.

The chain is built from TRBV30 and TRBJ1-5, with a weak D call TRBD1 (6 bases). Germline-derived CDR1 and CDR2 are GTSNPN and SVGIG (reference sequence). Trimming took off 2 bases at V and 8 bases at J, with 13 bases between the two ends. CDR3 length: 13 amino acids. The CDR3: CAWSPGDVEPQHF. CDR3 DNA: TGTGCCTGGAGTCCAGGGGACGTGGAGCCCCAGCATTTT. The whole variable domain, filled in from reference TRBV30 and TRBJ1-5, reads SQTIHQWPATLVQPVGSPLSLECTVEGTSNPNLYWYRQAAGRGLQLLFYSVGIGQISSEVPQNLSASRPQDRQFILSSKKLLLSDSGFYLCAWSPGDVEPQHFGDGTRLSIL.